These T cell receptor beta chains were read from a single sample in a study of shared clonotypes between healthy human individuals. Generated by immunoSEQ multiplex PCR, the TCRdb table keeps only in-frame clones and is missing some. The sample consists of 450,000 to 500,000 clones, roughly 80% of them appearing once. Input material: PBMCs. Receptors originate from a woman in her 40s in good health. Some clones in this sample may be carry-over from other donors' samples. Both conserved end residues are part of each CDR3. D genes are given only for firm matches. Rows give clone size only sometimes, using once, few, many, or a class for an expanded clone.

V gene,clone size,D gene,J gene,CDR3 length,CDR3 protein,CDR3 DNA
TRBV7-9,NA,NA,TRBJ1-3,14,CASRDAVSGNTIYF,TGTGCCAGCCGCGATGCGGTCTCTGGAAACACCATATATTTT
TRBV7-3,NA,TRBD2,TRBJ2-6,18,CASSPRGSGSSGANVLTF,TGTGCCAGCAGCCCTCGGGGAAGCGGGAGCTCTGGGGCCAACGTCCTGACTTTC
TRBV5-4,few,NA,TRBJ1-2,15,CASSFGTKLNYGYTF,TGTGCCAGCAGCTTCGGGACAAAACTTAACTATGGCTACACCTTC
TRBV6-1,NA,TRBD2,TRBJ2-2,15,CASSGTRTNTGELFF,TGTGCCAGCAGCGGGACTAGGACGAACACCGGGGAGCTGTTTTTT
TRBV19,NA,NA,TRBJ2-1,15,CASSSWLGSGNEQFF,TGTGCCAGTAGTTCTTGGTTGGGATCGGGCAATGAGCAGTTCTTC
TRBV5-1,NA,NA,TRBJ2-1,14,CASSLHLPLQGQFF,TGCGCCAGCAGCTTGCATCTCCCGCTGCAAGGGCAGTTCTTC
TRBV28,NA,NA,TRBJ1-1,14,CASSLRQMNTEAFF,TGTGCCAGCAGTTTGAGACAGATGAACACTGAAGCTTTCTTT
TRBV10-3,NA,TRBD2,TRBJ2-1,16,CAITGGSRGGSNEQFF,TGTGCCATCACCGGGGGGTCGAGAGGTGGAAGCAATGAGCAGTTCTTC
TRBV5-1,NA,NA,TRBJ1-1,15,CASSLSNNMNTEAFF,TGCGCCAGCAGCTTGTCGAATAATATGAACACTGAAGCTTTCTTT
TRBV7-9,NA,NA,TRBJ2-7,12,CASSLAGREQYF,TGTGCCAGCAGCTTAGCGGGGCGTGAGCAGTACTTC
TRBV7-3,NA,NA,TRBJ2-6,15,CASSLSVSGANVLTF,TGTGCCAGCAGCTTATCGGTATCCGGGGCCAACGTCCTGACTTTC
TRBV2,NA,TRBD1,TRBJ2-2,15,CASRRRDRGAGELFF,TGTGCCAGCAGGAGACGGGACAGGGGGGCCGGGGAGCTGTTTTTT
TRBV30,NA,NA,TRBJ2-7,11,CAWSVGHEQYF,TGTGCCTGGAGTGTAGGCCACGAGCAGTACTTC
TRBV28,NA,NA,TRBJ2-1,12,CASSLLWDEQFF,TGTGCCAGCAGTTTATTATGGGATGAGCAGTTCTTC
TRBV7-8,NA,TRBD1,TRBJ2-4,17,CASSLGTGTLAKNIQYF,TGTGCCAGCAGCTTAGGGACAGGGACCCTAGCCAAAAACATTCAGTACTTC
TRBV6-6,NA,NA,TRBJ2-7,14,CASTPGTTLTEQYF,TGTGCCAGCACCCCCGGGACCACCCTTACAGAGCAGTACTTC
TRBV20-1,NA,NA,TRBJ2-5,8,CSARHKYF,TGCAGTGCTAGACATAAGTACTTC
TRBV5-1,NA,TRBD1,TRBJ2-5,14,CASSFQGAEETQYF,TGCGCCAGCAGCTTCCAGGGGGCGGAAGAGACCCAGTACTTC
TRBV7-2,few,TRBD1,TRBJ1-6,15,CASSLALGGISPLHF,TGTGCCAGCAGCTTAGCGCTAGGGGGCATCTCACCCCTCCACTTT
TRBV27,NA,TRBD2,TRBJ2-7,15,CASSLAASGSYEQYF,TGTGCCAGCAGCCTGGCGGCTAGCGGGAGTTACGAGCAGTACTTC
TRBV7-9,NA,NA,TRBJ2-7,15,CASSLRMGFSYEQYF,TGTGCCAGCAGCTTACGGATGGGATTCTCCTACGAGCAGTACTTC
TRBV29-1,NA,NA,TRBJ2-2,11,CSVGDTGELFF,TGCAGCGTAGGGGACACCGGGGAGCTGTTTTTT
TRBV28,NA,TRBD1,TRBJ1-5,17,CASSSRINRGRVQPQHF,TGTGCCAGCAGTTCGAGGATTAACAGGGGGCGCGTTCAGCCCCAGCATTTT
TRBV6-5,few,NA,TRBJ2-2,15,CASSYFIVNTGELFF,TGTGCCAGCAGTTACTTCATTGTTAACACCGGGGAGCTGTTTTTT
TRBV11-3,NA,TRBD2,TRBJ2-1,15,CASSLGTSVYNEQFF,TGTGCCAGCAGCTTAGGGACTAGCGTCTACAATGAGCAGTTCTTC
TRBV5-1,NA,TRBD2,TRBJ2-1,14,CASTSGNSYNEQFF,TGCGCCAGCACTAGCGGGAATTCCTACAATGAGCAGTTCTTC
TRBV5-1,NA,NA,TRBJ2-7,14,CASSLVPGSYEQYF,TGCGCCAGCAGCTTGGTTCCGGGCTCCTACGAGCAGTACTTC
TRBV10-3,NA,NA,TRBJ2-2,15,CAISERGADTGELFF,TGTGCCATCAGTGAAAGAGGGGCGGACACCGGGGAGCTGTTTTTT
TRBV7-9,NA,NA,TRBJ2-3,15,CASSLWEASTDTQYF,TGTGCCAGCAGCTTATGGGAGGCGAGCACAGATACGCAGTATTTT
TRBV28,few,NA,TRBJ2-2,13,CASSTGPYGELFF,TGTGCCAGCAGTACTGGACCGTACGGGGAGCTGTTTTTT
TRBV5-4,NA,TRBD2,TRBJ2-7,15,CASSSRASGSYEQYF,TGTGCCAGCTCCTCACGGGCTAGCGGGAGTTACGAGCAGTACTTC
TRBV5-1,NA,NA,TRBJ2-7,13,CASSLGGVNEQYF,TGCGCCAGCAGCTTGGGAGGGGTTAACGAGCAGTACTTC